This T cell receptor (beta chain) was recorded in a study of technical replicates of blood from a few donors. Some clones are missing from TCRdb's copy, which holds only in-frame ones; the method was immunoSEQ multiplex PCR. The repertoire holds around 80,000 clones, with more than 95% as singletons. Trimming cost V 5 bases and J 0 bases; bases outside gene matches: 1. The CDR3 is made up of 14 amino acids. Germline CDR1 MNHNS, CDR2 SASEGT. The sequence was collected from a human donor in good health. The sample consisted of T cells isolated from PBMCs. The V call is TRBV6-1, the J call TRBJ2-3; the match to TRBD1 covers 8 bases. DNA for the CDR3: TGTGCCAGCAGTCAGGGGGCTAGCACAGATACGCAGTATTTT. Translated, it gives CASSQGASTDTQYF.